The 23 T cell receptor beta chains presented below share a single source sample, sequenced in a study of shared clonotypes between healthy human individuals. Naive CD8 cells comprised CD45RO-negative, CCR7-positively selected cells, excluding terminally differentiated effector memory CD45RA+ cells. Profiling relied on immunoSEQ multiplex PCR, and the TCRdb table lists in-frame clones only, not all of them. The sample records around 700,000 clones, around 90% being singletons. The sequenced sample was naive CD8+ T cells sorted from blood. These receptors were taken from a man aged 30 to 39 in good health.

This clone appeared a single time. DNA of the CDR3: TGCGCCAGCCGAGGGACTAGCGGACAAGAGACCCAGTACTTC. This sequence encodes CASRGTSGQETQYF. The J gene is TRBJ2-5, the V gene TRBV4-1; 11 nucleotides match TRBD2. CDR3 length: 14 amino acids. V gave up 8 bases and J gave up 2 bases; unmatched junction bases: 4. CDR1 is MGHRA and CDR2 is YSYEKL in the germline V gene.

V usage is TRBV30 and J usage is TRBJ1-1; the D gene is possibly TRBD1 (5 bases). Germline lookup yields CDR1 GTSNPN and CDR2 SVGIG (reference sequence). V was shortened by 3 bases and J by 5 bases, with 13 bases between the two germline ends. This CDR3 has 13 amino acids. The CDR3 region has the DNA TGTGCCTGGAGGGTCTGGGGGGGGACTGAAGCTTTCTTT. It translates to CAWRVWGGTEAFF.

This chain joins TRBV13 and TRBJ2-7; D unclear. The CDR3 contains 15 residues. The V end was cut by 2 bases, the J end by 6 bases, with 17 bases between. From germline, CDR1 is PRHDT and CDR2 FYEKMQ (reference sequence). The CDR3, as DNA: TGTGCCAGCAGCTTATGGGTGGAAAAAGGCTTCGAGCAGTACTTC. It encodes CASSLWVEKGFEQYF.

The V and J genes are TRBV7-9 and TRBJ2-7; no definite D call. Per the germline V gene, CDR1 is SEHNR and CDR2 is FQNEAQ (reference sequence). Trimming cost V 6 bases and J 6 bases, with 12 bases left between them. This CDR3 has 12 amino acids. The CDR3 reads CASSPYGFEQYF. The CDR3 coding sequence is TGTGCCAGCAGTCCCTATGGATTCGAGCAGTACTTC.

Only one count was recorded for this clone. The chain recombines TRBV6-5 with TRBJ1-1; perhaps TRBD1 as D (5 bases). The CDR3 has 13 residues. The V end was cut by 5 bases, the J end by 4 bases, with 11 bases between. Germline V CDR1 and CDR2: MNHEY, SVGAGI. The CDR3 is CASSLGGITEAFF. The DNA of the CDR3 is TGTGCCAGCAGTCTCGGGGGGATCACTGAAGCTTTCTTT.

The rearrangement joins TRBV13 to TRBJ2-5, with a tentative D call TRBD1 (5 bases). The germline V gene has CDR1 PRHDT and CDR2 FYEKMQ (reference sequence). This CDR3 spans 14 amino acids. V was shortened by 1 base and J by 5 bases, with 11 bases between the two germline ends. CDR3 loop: CASSLVSAGETQYF. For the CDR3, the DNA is TGTGCCAGCAGCTTAGTGTCAGCAGGGGAGACCCAGTACTTC. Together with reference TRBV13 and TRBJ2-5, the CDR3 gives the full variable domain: AAGVIQSPRHLIKEKRETATLKCYPIPRHDTVYWYQQGPGQDPQFLISFYEKMQSDKGSIPDRFSAQQFSDYHSELNMSSLELGDSALYFCASSLVSAGETQYFGPGTRLLVL.

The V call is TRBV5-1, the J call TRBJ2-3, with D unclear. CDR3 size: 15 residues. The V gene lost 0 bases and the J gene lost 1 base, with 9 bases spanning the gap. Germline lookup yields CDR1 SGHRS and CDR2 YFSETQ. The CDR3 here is CASSLEAYGTDTQYF. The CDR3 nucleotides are TGCGCCAGCAGCTTGGAGGCTTATGGCACAGATACGCAGTATTTT.

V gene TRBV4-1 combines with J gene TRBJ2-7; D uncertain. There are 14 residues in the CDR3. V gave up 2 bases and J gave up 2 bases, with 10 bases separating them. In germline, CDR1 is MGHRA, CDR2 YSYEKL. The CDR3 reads CASSQPDTTYEQYF. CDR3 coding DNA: TGCGCCAGCAGCCAACCAGACACTACCTACGAGCAGTACTTC.

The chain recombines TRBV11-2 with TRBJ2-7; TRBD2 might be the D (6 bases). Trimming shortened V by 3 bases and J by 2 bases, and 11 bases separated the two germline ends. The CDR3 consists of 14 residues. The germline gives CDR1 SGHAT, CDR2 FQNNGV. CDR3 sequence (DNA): TGTGCCAGCAGCTTGGGACTGGGGACCTACGAGCAGTACTTC. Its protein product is CASSLGLGTYEQYF.

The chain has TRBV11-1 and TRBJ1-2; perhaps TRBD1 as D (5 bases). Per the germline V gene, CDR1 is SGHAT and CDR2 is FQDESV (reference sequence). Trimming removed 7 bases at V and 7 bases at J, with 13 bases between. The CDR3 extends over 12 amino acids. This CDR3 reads CASKGTAIGYTF. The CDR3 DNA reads TGTGCCAGCAAGGGGACCGCGATTGGCTACACCTTC.

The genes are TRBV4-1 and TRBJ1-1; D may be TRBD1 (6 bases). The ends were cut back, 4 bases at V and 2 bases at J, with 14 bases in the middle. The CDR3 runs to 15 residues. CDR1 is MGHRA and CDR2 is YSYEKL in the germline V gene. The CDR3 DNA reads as TGCGCCAGCAGCCCCCTCGGGGGGCCAAACACTGAAGCTTTCTTT. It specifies CASSPLGGPNTEAFF.

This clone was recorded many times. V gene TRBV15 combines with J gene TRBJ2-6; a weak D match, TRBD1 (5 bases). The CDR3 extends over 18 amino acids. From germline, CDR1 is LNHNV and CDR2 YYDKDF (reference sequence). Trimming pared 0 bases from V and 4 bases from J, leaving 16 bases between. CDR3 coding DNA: TGTGCCACCAGCAGAGAGGACGGCGTTGGGGCGGGGGCCAACGTCCTGACTTTC. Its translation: CATSREDGVGAGANVLTF.

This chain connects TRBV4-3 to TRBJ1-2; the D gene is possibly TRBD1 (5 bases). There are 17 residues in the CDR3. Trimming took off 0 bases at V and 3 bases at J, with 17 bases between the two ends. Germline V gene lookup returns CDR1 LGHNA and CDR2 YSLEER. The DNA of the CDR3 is TGCGCCAGCAGCCAAGATAACGGAAACAAAGGGGACTATGGCTACACCTTC. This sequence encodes CASSQDNGNKGDYGYTF.

The CDR3 region is CASSSRGPGANVLTF. CDR3 DNA: TGTGCCAGCAGCTCCCGGGGCCCTGGGGCCAACGTCCTGACTTTC. The chain has TRBV5-6 and TRBJ2-6; D possibly uses TRBD1 or TRBD2 (5 bases each). V was trimmed by 3 bases and J by 2 bases, leaving 9 bases between them. Per germline, CDR1 SGHDT and CDR2 YYEEEE. This CDR3 spans 15 amino acids.

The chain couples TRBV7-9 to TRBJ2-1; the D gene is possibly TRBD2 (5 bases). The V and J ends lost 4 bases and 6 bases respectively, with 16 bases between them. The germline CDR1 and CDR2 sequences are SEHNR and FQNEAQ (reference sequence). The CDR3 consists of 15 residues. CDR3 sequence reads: CASSSSRARRNEQFF. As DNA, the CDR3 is TGTGCCAGCAGCTCCTCGCGGGCAAGGCGCAATGAGCAGTTCTTC.

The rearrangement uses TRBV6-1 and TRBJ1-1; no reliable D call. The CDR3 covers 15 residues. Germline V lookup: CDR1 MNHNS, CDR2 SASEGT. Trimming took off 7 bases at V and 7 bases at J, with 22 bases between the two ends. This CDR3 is CASTEDGVSVLEAFF. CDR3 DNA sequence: TGTGCCAGCACCGAAGATGGGGTTAGCGTCCTTGAAGCTTTCTTT.

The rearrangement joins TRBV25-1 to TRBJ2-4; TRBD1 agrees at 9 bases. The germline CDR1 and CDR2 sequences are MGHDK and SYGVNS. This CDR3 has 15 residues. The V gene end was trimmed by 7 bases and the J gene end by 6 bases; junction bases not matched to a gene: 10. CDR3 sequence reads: CASKTGGALGNIQYF. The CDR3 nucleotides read TGTGCCAGCAAGACAGGGGGGGCCCTAGGAAACATTCAGTACTTC.

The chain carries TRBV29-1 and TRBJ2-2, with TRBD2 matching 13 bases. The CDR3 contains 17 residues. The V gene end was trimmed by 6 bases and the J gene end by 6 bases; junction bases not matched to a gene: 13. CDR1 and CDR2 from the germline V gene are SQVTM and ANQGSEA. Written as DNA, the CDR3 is TGCAGCGTGTGGGGCCCTAGGACTAGCGGGAGTCCCGGGGAGCTGTTTTTT. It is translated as CSVWGPRTSGSPGELFF.

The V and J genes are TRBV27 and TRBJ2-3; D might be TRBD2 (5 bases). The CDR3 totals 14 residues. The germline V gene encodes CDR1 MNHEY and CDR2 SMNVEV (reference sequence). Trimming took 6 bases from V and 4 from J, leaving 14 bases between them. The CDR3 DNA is TGTGCCAGCAGCCCTGCGGGTTTTGCAGATACGCAGTATTTT. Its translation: CASSPAGFADTQYF.

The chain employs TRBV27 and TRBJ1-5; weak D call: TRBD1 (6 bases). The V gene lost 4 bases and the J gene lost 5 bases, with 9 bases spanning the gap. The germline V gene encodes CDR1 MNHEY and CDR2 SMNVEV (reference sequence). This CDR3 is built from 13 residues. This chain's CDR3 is CASSWDKYQPQHF. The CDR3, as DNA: TGTGCCAGCAGTTGGGACAAGTATCAGCCCCAGCATTTT.

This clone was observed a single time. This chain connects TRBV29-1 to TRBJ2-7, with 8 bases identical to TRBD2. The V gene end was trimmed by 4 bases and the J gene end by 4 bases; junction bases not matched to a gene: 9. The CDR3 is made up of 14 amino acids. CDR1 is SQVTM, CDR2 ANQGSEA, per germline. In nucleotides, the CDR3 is TGCAGCGTTGGCGGAAGCGGGAGTGAGTACGAGCAGTACTTC. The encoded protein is CSVGGSGSEYEQYF.

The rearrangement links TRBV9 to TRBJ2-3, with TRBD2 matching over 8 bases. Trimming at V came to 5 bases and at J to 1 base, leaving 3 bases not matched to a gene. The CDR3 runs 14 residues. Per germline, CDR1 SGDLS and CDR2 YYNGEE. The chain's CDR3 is CASSSGGGTDTQYF. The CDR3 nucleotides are TGTGCCAGCAGTTCGGGAGGGGGCACAGATACGCAGTATTTT. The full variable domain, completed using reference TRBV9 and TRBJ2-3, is DSGVTQTPKHLITATGQRVTLRCSPRSGDLSVYWYQQSLDQGLQFLIQYYNGEERAKGNILERFSAQQFPDLHSELNLSSLELGDSALYFCASSSGGGTDTQYFGPGTRLTVL.

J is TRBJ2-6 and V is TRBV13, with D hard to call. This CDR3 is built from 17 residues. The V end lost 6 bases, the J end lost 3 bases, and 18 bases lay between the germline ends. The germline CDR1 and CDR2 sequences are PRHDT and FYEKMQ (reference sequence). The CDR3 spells CASRYGTASSGANVLTF. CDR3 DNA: TGTGCCAGCAGGTATGGCACGGCATCTAGTGGGGCCAACGTCCTGACTTTC.